Below, 15 T cell receptor beta chains from the same sample are listed, as sequenced in a study of T cells in localized non-small cell lung cancer. Generated by immunoSEQ multiplex PCR, the TCRdb table keeps only in-frame clones and is missing some. Of about 2,800 clones listed, 20% to 30% were seen once; the top ten hold 11%. Material: lung tumor tissue, obtained before any cancer treatment. These receptors originate from a female donor over 55 with stage I lung adenocarcinoma.

The V gene is TRBV28, the J gene TRBJ2-7; 9 nucleotides align to TRBD1. V lost 5 bases to trimming and J lost 2 bases; unmatched junction nucleotides: 7. Germline assignment: CDR1 MDHEN and CDR2 SYDVKM. This CDR3 comprises 15 residues. CDR3: CASSPSGTGTYEQYF. DNA of the CDR3: TGTGCCAGCAGTCCCTCCGGGACAGGGACCTACGAGCAGTACTTC. The complete variable domain, with remaining parts taken from reference TRBV28 and TRBJ2-7, reads DVKVTQSSRYLVKRTGEKVFLECVQDMDHENMFWYRQDPGLGLRLIYFSYDVKMKEKGDIPEGYSVSREKKERFSLILESASTNQTSMYLCASSPSGTGTYEQYFGPGTRLTVT.

The chain carries TRBV29-1 and TRBJ1-2; D perhaps matches TRBD1 (5 bases). This CDR3 has 13 amino acids. Looked up from germline, CDR1 is SQVTM and CDR2 is ANQGSEA. The V end was cut by 7 bases, the J end by 6 bases, with 18 bases between. The CDR3 protein is CSALGDSTNGYTF. For the CDR3, the DNA is TGCAGCGCCCTCGGCGACAGCACAAATGGCTACACCTTC. Drawing the rest from reference TRBV29-1 and TRBJ1-2, the complete variable domain is SAVISQKPSRDICQRGTSLTIQCQVDSQVTMMFWYRQQPGQSLTLIATANQGSEATYESGFVIDKFPISRPNLTFSTLTVSNMSPEDSSIYLCSALGDSTNGYTFGSGTRLTVV.

This chain uses TRBV6-8 with TRBJ1-4; 7 bases are a match to TRBD1. Germline V gene lookup returns CDR1 MNHGY and CDR2 SAAAGT. The V and J ends lost 0 bases and 8 bases, in that order; junction bases with no gene match: 12. CDR3 length equals 17 residues. The CDR3 sequence: CASSYSRGHIVEEKLFF. In DNA form, the CDR3 reads TGTGCCAGCAGTTACTCGAGGGGGCATATAGTAGAGGAAAAACTGTTTTTT.

The chain joins TRBV6-8 to TRBJ2-6; either TRBD1 or TRBD2 may supply D (5 bases each). The CDR3 extends over 17 amino acids. The V gene lost 5 bases and the J gene lost 0 bases, with 14 bases spanning the gap. Per germline, CDR1 MNHGY and CDR2 SAAAGT. The CDR3: CASSRTAGTSGANVLTF. Here the CDR3 DNA reads TGTGCCAGCAGTCGGACCGCCGGGACCTCTGGGGCCAACGTCCTGACTTTC.

There are a few counts of this clone. This rearrangement joins TRBV14 to TRBJ1-1, with D uncertain. The CDR3 runs to 13 residues. Trimming removed 4 bases from V and 1 base from J, with 7 bases in between. CDR1 is SGHDN, CDR2 FVKESK, per germline. In DNA, the CDR3 is TGTGCCAGCAGCCCATGGGGGAACACTGAAGCTTTCTTT. Translation gives CASSPWGNTEAFF. Based on the CDR3 plus reference TRBV14 and TRBJ1-1, the full variable domain is EAGVTQFPSHSVIEKGQTVTLRCDPISGHDNLYWYRRVMGKEIKFLLHFVKESKQDESGMPNNRFLAERTGGTYSTLKVQPAELEDSGVYFCASSPWGNTEAFFGQGTRLTVV.

Concerning this clone itself: A read error may produce the germline difference seen at one junction end. The V gene is TRBV11-3, the J gene TRBJ1-6; 10 bases align to TRBD1. The CDR3 extends over 15 amino acids. Germline V lookup: CDR1 SGHNT, CDR2 YENEEA. Written as DNA, the CDR3 is TGTGCCAGCAGCCTAGAAGACAGGGGGCAATCACCCCTCCACTTT. Encoded protein: CASSLEDRGQSPLHF.

This chain links TRBV5-1 with TRBJ2-1; 13 bases agree with TRBD2. Germline V gene sequence: CDR1 SGHRS, CDR2 YFSETQ. V lost 0 bases to trimming and J lost 7 bases; unmatched junction nucleotides: 10. The CDR3 extends over 18 amino acids. The CDR3 here is CASSLAATSGGALNEQFF. The CDR3 DNA is TGCGCCAGCAGCTTGGCCGCTACTAGCGGGGGGGCTCTTAATGAGCAGTTCTTC.

CDR3 nucleotides: TGTGCCAGCTCAGCCGGGACAGGGCAGAGAAACACCATATATTTT. Translating gives CASSAGTGQRNTIYF. The rearrangement links TRBV18 to TRBJ1-3; 9 nucleotides match TRBD1. This CDR3 has 15 residues. With 5 bases clipped from V and 5 bases from J, the junction kept 7 bases outside the gene matches. Per the germline V gene, CDR1 is KGHSH and CDR2 is LQKENI.

The chain employs TRBV30 and TRBJ1-1; TRBD1 is a possible D gene (6 bases). V lost 4 bases and J 1 base, leaving 10 bases between the germline ends. Germline V gene sequence: CDR1 GTSNPN, CDR2 SVGIG (reference sequence). The length of the CDR3 is 13 residues. CDR3 bases: TGTGCCTGGACGCTACAGGGGAACACTGAAGCTTTCTTT. Protein product: CAWTLQGNTEAFF.

There are a few counts of this clone. The chain uses TRBV23-1 and TRBJ1-3; no firm D call. Being an ORF, TRBV23-1 has a function that is uncertain. The CDR3 consists of 19 residues. The germline V and J ends were trimmed by 6 bases and 2 bases, with 26 bases remaining between them. The CDR3 nucleotides are TGCGCCAGCAGCCAAAGGTTCCCCATAGGGAGGGATACTGGAAACACCATATATTTT. Translation gives CASSQRFPIGRDTGNTIYF.

The chain couples TRBV28 to TRBJ2-3; D is unresolved. V shed 3 bases and J shed 0 bases, with 19 bases lying between them. CDR1 and CDR2 from the germline V gene are MDHEN and SYDVKM. The CDR3 extends over 18 amino acids. The CDR3, as DNA: TGTGCCAGCAGTTTCGGGTTCTCTTTACCCACTAGCACAGATACGCAGTATTTT. As protein: CASSFGFSLPTSTDTQYF.

J is TRBJ1-5 and V is TRBV27; D unclear. This CDR3 comprises 14 residues. Trimming stripped 5 bases from V and 3 bases from J, with 11 bases between. Germline-derived CDR1 and CDR2 are MNHEY and SMNVEV (reference sequence). CDR3 DNA: TGTGCCAGCAGTCTGACGGGTTACAATCAGCCCCAGCATTTT. It yields the protein CASSLTGYNQPQHF.

The V gene is TRBV19, the J gene TRBJ1-1; weak D call: TRBD1 (5 bases). The CDR3 extends over 15 amino acids. The germline gives CDR1 LNHDA, CDR2 SQIVND (reference sequence). The ends were cut back, 6 bases at V and 6 bases at J, with 20 bases in the middle. The CDR3 DNA reads TGTGCCAGTAGCCCTACGGGGCCGCCAATTCCTGAAGCTTTCTTT. Its protein product is CASSPTGPPIPEAFF.

The genes are TRBV28 and TRBJ1-1; D is possibly TRBD1 (5 bases). CDR1 and CDR2 from the germline V gene are MDHEN and SYDVKM. This CDR3 contains 15 residues. The ends were cut back, 6 bases at V and 5 bases at J, with 19 bases in the middle. CDR3 bases: TGTGCCAGCAGCCCCCCAAGGGGCGGTCGGACTGAAGCTTTCTTT. Protein: CASSPPRGGRTEAFF.

By sample fraction, this clone is large. V is TRBV6-8 and J is TRBJ1-6; 7 bases agree with TRBD1. The germline CDR1 and CDR2 sequences are MNHGY and SAAAGT. This CDR3 is built from 14 residues. The V and J ends lost 8 bases and 7 bases, in that order; junction bases with no gene match: 8. The CDR3 region is CASGQTGWNSPLHF. CDR3 sequence (DNA): TGTGCCAGCGGTCAGACAGGGTGGAATTCACCCCTCCACTTT.